The 26 T cell receptor beta chains below all came from one sample that was sequenced in a study of blood T cell repertoires in COVID-19. Here immunoSEQ multiplex PCR was the method, and the copy in TCRdb shows in-frame clones only, minus some. The table lists over 65,000 clones, about 92% of them singletons. Material for sequencing was peripheral blood. Receptors originate from a human donor in a cohort sampled during active COVID-19.

The CDR3 spells CASSDSGGSTDTQYF. The CDR3 DNA is TGTGCCAGCAGTGACTCAGGCGGGTCGACAGATACGCAGTATTTT. The chain uses TRBV6-4 and TRBJ2-3; perhaps TRBD2 as D (5 bases). The CDR3 spans 15 residues. Germline assignment: CDR1 MRHNA and CDR2 SNTAGT. V was shortened by 0 bases and J by 3 bases, with 10 bases between the two germline ends.

J is TRBJ1-6 and V is TRBV30; D is unclear. Trimming removed 3 bases from V and 7 bases from J, with 10 bases in between. The CDR3 loop spans 13 amino acids. Germline CDR1 is GTSNPN and CDR2 is SVGIG (reference sequence). The CDR3 here is CAWSPGLNSPLHF. CDR3 sequence (DNA): TGTGCCTGGAGCCCGGGTTTGAATTCACCCCTCCACTTT. Full variable domain (missing parts from reference TRBV30 and TRBJ1-6): SQTIHQWPATLVQPVGSPLSLECTVEGTSNPNLYWYRQAAGRGLQLLFYSVGIGQISSEVPQNLSASRPQDRQFILSSKKLLLSDSGFYLCAWSPGLNSPLHFGNGTRLTVT.

The gene calls are TRBV7-9 and TRBJ2-7; 7 bases are a match to TRBD2. V dropped 4 bases and J dropped 0; count of bases not matched to a gene: 9. CDR1 is SEHNR, CDR2 FQNEAQ, per germline (reference sequence). This CDR3 comprises 16 residues. The CDR3: CASSSTTSASSYEQYF. The CDR3 DNA reads as TGTGCCAGCAGCTCTACAACTAGCGCCTCCTCCTACGAGCAGTACTTC.

The chain is built from TRBV7-9 and TRBJ2-1; D uncertain. This CDR3 is built from 13 residues. The V end lost 4 bases, the J end lost 5 bases, and 9 bases lay between the germline ends. The V gene's germline CDR1 is SEHNR and CDR2 FQNEAQ (reference sequence). This chain's CDR3 is CASSSIEHNEQFF. The CDR3, as DNA: TGTGCCAGCAGCTCGATAGAACACAATGAGCAGTTCTTC.

This sequence joins TRBV19 and TRBJ2-3; D unclear. Germline V gene data show CDR1 as LNHDA and CDR2 as SQIVND (reference sequence). The CDR3 has 14 residues. The V end was cut by 3 bases, the J end by 5 bases, with 12 bases between. The CDR3: CASSIRQNRDTQYF. DNA for the CDR3: TGTGCCAGTAGTATCCGCCAGAATCGAGATACGCAGTATTTT.

The V and J genes are TRBV15 and TRBJ2-1, with D possibly matching TRBD1 (5 bases). Trimming shortened V by 1 base and J by 0 bases, and 10 bases separated the two germline ends. The CDR3 is 16 amino acids. Looked up from germline, CDR1 is LNHNV and CDR2 is YYDKDF (reference sequence). The CDR3 protein is CATSRGGLSSYNEQFF. In nucleotides, the CDR3 is TGTGCCACCAGCAGAGGGGGCCTTAGCTCCTACAATGAGCAGTTCTTC.

This CDR3 is CASSPHRQGLQPQHF. CDR3 coding DNA: TGTGCCAGCAGTCCCCACCGACAGGGCCTACAGCCCCAGCATTTT. The chain employs TRBV28 and TRBJ1-5; 7 bases map to TRBD1. After removal of 5 bases from V and 7 bases from J, the junction contained 11 bases not matched to a gene. This CDR3 comprises 15 residues. Germline values: CDR1 MDHEN, CDR2 SYDVKM. The whole variable domain, filled in from reference TRBV28 and TRBJ1-5, reads DVKVTQSSRYLVKRTGEKVFLECVQDMDHENMFWYRQDPGLGLRLIYFSYDVKMKEKGDIPEGYSVSREKKERFSLILESASTNQTSMYLCASSPHRQGLQPQHFGDGTRLSIL.

The J gene is TRBJ1-5, the V gene TRBV5-1; TRBD1 agrees at 8 bases. From germline, CDR1 is SGHRS and CDR2 YFSETQ. V lost 5 bases to trimming and J lost 5 bases; unmatched junction nucleotides: 6. This CDR3 has 14 residues. The CDR3 here is CASRPQGAHQPQHF. CDR3 nucleotide sequence: TGCGCCAGCAGGCCCCAGGGGGCACATCAGCCCCAGCATTTT.

This chain joins TRBV28 and TRBJ2-7; 14 bases align to TRBD2. Germline CDR1 is MDHEN and CDR2 is SYDVKM. The CDR3 covers 17 residues. J was trimmed by 0 bases and V by 7 bases; bases with no gene match: 8. The CDR3 is CASNGLAGGRLSYEQYF. The CDR3 DNA reads as TGTGCCAGCAATGGACTAGCGGGAGGCAGACTCTCCTACGAGCAGTACTTC.

The rearrangement joins TRBV6-5 to TRBJ2-1, with 14 positions matching TRBD2. V was pared by 4 bases and J by 7 bases, with 6 bases of the junction left unmatched. The CDR3 runs 16 residues. Germline V gene lookup returns CDR1 MNHEY and CDR2 SVGAGI. This chain's CDR3 is CASSSRLAGGPNEQFF. The CDR3 DNA is TGTGCCAGCAGTTCCCGACTAGCGGGAGGGCCAAATGAGCAGTTCTTC.

V is TRBV15 and J is TRBJ1-5, with TRBD1 matching 11 bases. V lost 6 bases and J lost 4; bases outside the gene matches: 14. Germline values: CDR1 LNHNV, CDR2 YYDKDF (reference sequence). This CDR3 region has 18 residues. This chain's CDR3 is CATSPVGDRGVWNQPQHF. CDR3 in DNA: TGTGCCACCAGTCCGGTAGGGGACAGGGGGGTGTGGAATCAGCCCCAGCATTTT.

In its sample, this clone was seen a few times. The J gene is TRBJ1-2, the V gene TRBV6-1, with a possible D match to TRBD1 (5 bases). V lost 3 bases and J 8 bases, leaving 16 bases between the germline ends. The germline V gene encodes CDR1 MNHNS and CDR2 SASEGT. This CDR3 is 14 amino acids long. In nucleotides, the CDR3 is TGTGCCAGCAGTGAGGGGGGTGGGACGGAAGGCTACACCTTC. Its protein product is CASSEGGGTEGYTF.

This clone was detected a few times. V gene TRBV7-9 combines with J gene TRBJ1-1; TRBD1 aligns across 7 bases. This CDR3 region has 16 residues. Germline trimming cut 2 bases from V and 4 bases from J; bases unmatched to any gene: 10. Germline values: CDR1 SEHNR, CDR2 FQNEAQ (reference sequence). The CDR3 loop reads CASSLSVNRGGTEAFF. The CDR3 bases are TGTGCCAGCAGCTTATCGGTTAACAGGGGAGGCACTGAAGCTTTCTTT.

V usage is TRBV6-5 and J usage is TRBJ1-4; 10 bases agree with TRBD1. The CDR3 sequence is 15 residues long. Germline values: CDR1 MNHEY, CDR2 SVGAGI. V gave up 2 bases and J gave up 7 bases; unmatched junction bases: 4. The CDR3 spells CASSYLGQGVEKLFF. Written as DNA, the CDR3 is TGTGCCAGCAGTTACCTTGGACAGGGGGTTGAAAAACTGTTTTTT.

CDR3 region: CASSVGSGGLGTDTQYF. For the CDR3, the DNA is TGTGCCAGCAGCGTAGGTTCAGGGGGCTTGGGCACAGATACGCAGTATTTT. J is TRBJ2-3 and V is TRBV9; 8 positions match TRBD1. This CDR3 comprises 17 residues. V lost 0 bases and J lost 1; bases outside the gene matches: 7. Germline CDR1 SGDLS, CDR2 YYNGEE.

The chain has TRBV7-9 and TRBJ1-2, with D perhaps TRBD1 (6 bases). V was trimmed by 5 bases and J by 0 bases, leaving 16 bases between them. Germline CDR1 and CDR2: SEHNR and FQNEAQ (reference sequence). CDR3 length equals 16 residues. In DNA form, the CDR3 reads TGTGCCAGCAGCCCCGTCGGACAGCGAGCTAACTATGGCTACACCTTC. Its protein is CASSPVGQRANYGYTF.

Of note for this clone: Compared with germline, one end of the junction differs, possibly owing to a read error. This sequence joins TRBV7-7 and TRBJ2-2, with 8 bases lining up with TRBD2. The CDR3 has 15 amino acids. In germline, CDR1 is SSHAT, CDR2 FNYEAQ (reference sequence). Here the CDR3 reads CASSSLSGSVGELFF. The CDR3 DNA reads TGTGCTAGCAGCTCTCTGAGCGGGAGCGTCGGGGAGCTGTTTTTT.

The gene calls are TRBV5-5 and TRBJ1-4, with 9 bases matching TRBD1. The CDR3 covers 15 residues. Germline loops: CDR1 SGHKS, CDR2 YYEKEE (reference sequence). V lost 4 bases and J lost 3; bases outside the gene matches: 4. The CDR3 region has the DNA TGTGCCAGCAGCACCCGGACAGGGGCTAATGAAAAACTGTTTTTT. It codes for CASSTRTGANEKLFF. Full variable domain (outside the CDR3, taken from reference TRBV5-5 and TRBJ1-4): DAGVTQSPTHLIKTRGQQVTLRCSPISGHKSVSWYQQVLGQGPQFIFQYYEKEERGRGNFPDRFSARQFPNYSSELNVNALLLGDSALYLCASSTRTGANEKLFFGSGTQLSVL.

The CDR3 sequence is CASSLGGTSGYEQYF. In DNA, the CDR3 is TGTGCCAGCAGCTTAGGCGGGACTAGCGGCTACGAGCAGTACTTC. The gene calls are TRBV7-9 and TRBJ2-7, with 11 nucleotides matching TRBD2. This CDR3 comprises 15 residues. V gave up 1 base and J gave up 3 bases; unmatched junction bases: 2. Germline values: CDR1 SEHNR, CDR2 FQNEAQ (reference sequence). Full variable domain (missing parts from reference TRBV7-9 and TRBJ2-7): DTGVSQNPRHKITKRGQNVTFRCDPISEHNRLYWYRQTLGQGPEFLTYFQNEAQLEKSRLLSDRFSAERPKGSFSTLEIQRTEQGDSAMYLCASSLGGTSGYEQYFGPGTRLTVT.

The J gene is TRBJ2-2, the V gene TRBV27; possibly TRBD1 for D (6 bases). Germline values: CDR1 MNHEY, CDR2 SMNVEV (reference sequence). This CDR3 contains 15 residues. With 1 base removed from V and 4 bases from J, the gap between germline ends came to 10 bases. The CDR3 here is CASSLLAGVTGELFF. The CDR3 region has the DNA TGTGCCAGCAGTTTATTGGCAGGGGTCACCGGGGAGCTGTTTTTT.

The chain recombines TRBV2 with TRBJ2-5; no clear D gene. CDR3 length: 16 residues. Looked up from germline, CDR1 is SNHLY and CDR2 is FYNNEI. V gave up 2 bases and J gave up 0 bases, with 13 bases separating them. CDR3 region: CASSELRHQYQETQYF. CDR3 coding DNA: TGTGCCAGCAGTGAACTGAGACATCAGTACCAAGAGACCCAGTACTTC.

The chain links TRBV11-1 to TRBJ2-7; TRBD1 might be the D (6 bases). This CDR3 region has 12 residues. CDR1 SGHAT and CDR2 FQDESV come from the germline V gene (reference sequence). Trimming pared 7 bases from V and 1 base from J, leaving 8 bases between. The CDR3 coding sequence is TGTGCCAGCAAGGGGGATTCCTACGAGCAGTACTTC. Protein product: CASKGDSYEQYF. The full variable domain, its missing parts supplied by reference TRBV11-1 and TRBJ2-7, is EAEVAQSPRYKITEKSQAVAFWCDPISGHATLYWYRQILGQGPELLVQFQDESVVDDSQLPKDRFSAERLKGVDSTLKIQPAELGDSAMYLCASKGDSYEQYFGPGTRLTVT.

This clone has only a few counts. The CDR3 here is CASSTRGSREQYF. The CDR3, as DNA: TGTGCCAGCAGCACCCGGGGAAGTCGCGAGCAGTACTTC. The genes are TRBV5-6 and TRBJ2-7, with a weak D call TRBD2 (5 bases). In germline, CDR1 is SGHDT, CDR2 YYEEEE. This CDR3 contains 13 residues. Deletions cut 4 bases from V and 6 bases from J, with 14 bases between. Drawing the rest from reference TRBV5-6 and TRBJ2-7, the complete variable domain is DAGVTQSPTHLIKTRGQQVTLRCSPKSGHDTVSWYQQALGQGPQFIFQYYEEEERQRGNFPDRFSGHQFPNYSSELNVNALLLGDSALYLCASSTRGSREQYFGPGTRLTVT.

The V call is TRBV9, the J call TRBJ2-1; 10 bases match TRBD2. This CDR3 is 15 amino acids long. V lost 0 bases and J lost 7; bases outside the gene matches: 4. CDR1 and CDR2 from the germline V gene are SGDLS and YYNGEE. CDR3 protein: CASSVGAGGGNEQFF. The DNA for the CDR3 is TGTGCCAGCAGCGTAGGAGCGGGAGGGGGTAATGAGCAGTTCTTC.

This chain joins TRBV4-1 and TRBJ2-1, with D unresolved. Germline CDR1 and CDR2: MGHRA and YSYEKL. The CDR3 contains 13 residues. V lost 3 bases, J lost 8 bases, and 11 bases lay in between. CDR3: CASSQIFRDEQFF. CDR3 DNA: TGCGCCAGCAGCCAGATCTTCCGGGATGAGCAGTTCTTC.

The chain employs TRBV19 and TRBJ2-3, with TRBD1 identical over 8 bases. This CDR3 comprises 15 residues. Germline values: CDR1 LNHDA, CDR2 SQIVND (reference sequence). The V gene end was trimmed by 1 base and the J gene end by 4 bases; junction bases not matched to a gene: 4. The CDR3 DNA sequence: TGTGCCAGTAGTATAGGGCAGGGGGCTTCAGATACGCAGTATTTT. Translating it yields CASSIGQGASDTQYF. The full variable domain, rest sourced from reference TRBV19 and TRBJ2-3, is DGGITQSPKYLFRKEGQNVTLSCEQNLNHDAMYWYRQDPGQGLRLIYYSQIVNDFQKGDIAEGYSVSREKKESFPLTVTSAQKNPTAFYLCASSIGQGASDTQYFGPGTRLTVL.